This T cell receptor beta chain was profiled in a study of tumor and adjacent non-tumor tissue in lung cancer. Concerning this clonotype: The CDR3 end shows no conserved phenylalanine or tryptophan, and so a read error is likely.

RNA was extracted from bulk tissue without any cell sorting. Chemotherapy-naive patients with new lung cancer underwent thoracic surgery in China, August–late 2014. TCRbeta libraries were built with three rounds of nested PCR, modified from ARM-PCR. TCRdb itself ran the multiplex PCR reads through MiXCR, one entry per CDR3 protein. The sample has fewer than 120,000 distinct CDR3 sequences, over 75% seen once. This CDR3 contains 17 residues. The V and J ends lost 9 bases and 3 bases, in that order; junction bases with no gene match: 15. Germline V gives CDR1 SGHNT, CDR2 YENEEA. This clonotype was obtained from a man between 65 and 79 years old with non-small cell lung cancer. Sequencing was carried out using lung tumor tissue. The chain has TRBV11-3 and TRBJ2-1; 9 bases agree with TRBD2. CDR3 region: CASSLLGISGGYNEQFL. The CDR3 nucleotides are TGTGCCAGTAGCCTCCTAGGGATTAGCGGGGGCTACAATGAGCAGTTCTTA.